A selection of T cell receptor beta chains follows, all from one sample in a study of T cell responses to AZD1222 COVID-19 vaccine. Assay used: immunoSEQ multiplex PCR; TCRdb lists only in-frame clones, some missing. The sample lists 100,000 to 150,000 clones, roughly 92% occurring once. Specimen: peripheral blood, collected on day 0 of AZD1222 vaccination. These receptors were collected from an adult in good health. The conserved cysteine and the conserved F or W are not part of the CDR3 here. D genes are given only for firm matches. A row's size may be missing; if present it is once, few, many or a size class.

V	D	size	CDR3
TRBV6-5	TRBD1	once	ASGPGQITGELF
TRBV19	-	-	ASSLQAGVGEKLF
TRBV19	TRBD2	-	ASSGLAGYEQY
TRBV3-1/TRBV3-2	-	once	ASSRTLYEQY
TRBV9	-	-	ASSAPSGSLYGYT
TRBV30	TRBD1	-	AWSKLAGTDIISNYGYT
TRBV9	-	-	ASSVLGMNTEAF
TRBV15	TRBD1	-	ATSRGQGKTGANVLT
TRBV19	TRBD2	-	ASSIGSGSFTDTQY
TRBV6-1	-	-	ASSEPGLDTYGYT
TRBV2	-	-	ASSGATGNTEAF
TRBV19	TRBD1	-	ASSTATGIAYEQY
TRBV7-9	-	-	ASSRGETQY
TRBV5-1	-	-	ASSLVTERVGNQD
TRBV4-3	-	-	ASSQRPGSSYEQY
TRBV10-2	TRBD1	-	ASGTGGRYGYT
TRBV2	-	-	ASSARQPNTGELF
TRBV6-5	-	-	ASSQILKNEQF
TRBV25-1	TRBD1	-	ASRDRFSAGAF
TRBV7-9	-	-	ASSLAGTGANVLT
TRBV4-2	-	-	ASSQGVVSDNYGYT
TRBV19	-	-	ASSDRGPNEKLF
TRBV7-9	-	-	ASSLSAVVGIGGYT
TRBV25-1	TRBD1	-	ASSEDRVDEKLF
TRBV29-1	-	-	SGGPDPYEQY
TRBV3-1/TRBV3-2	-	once	ASSQGTFNEQF
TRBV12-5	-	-	ASWRGGMNTEAF
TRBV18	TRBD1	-	ASSAKGTVEAF
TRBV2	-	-	ASTPGVAGELF
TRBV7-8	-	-	ASSLTGRNEQF
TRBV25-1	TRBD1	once	ASSRTGGAWTEAF
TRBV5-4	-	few	ASSPQTGLRIEQY
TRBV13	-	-	ASSQGYYEQY
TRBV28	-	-	ASTLSGGRALSEAF
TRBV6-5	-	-	ASSLQGDGNTIY
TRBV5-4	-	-	ASSLGGGEVDGYT
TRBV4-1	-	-	ASSQSLGILYGYT
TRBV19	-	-	ASSIRGPGDNEQF
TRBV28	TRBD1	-	AILDRGGYTEAF
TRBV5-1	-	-	ASSLWSTQRYNEQF
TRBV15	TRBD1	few	ATSTRRTGAEQY
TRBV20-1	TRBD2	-	SASLAGGPSRGTQY
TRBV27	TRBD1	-	ASRDRATDTQY
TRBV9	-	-	ASSPRTGNYEQY
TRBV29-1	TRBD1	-	SVYRGPDQAF
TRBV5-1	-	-	ASSFSFDLQY
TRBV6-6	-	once	ASSATPDFQY
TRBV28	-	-	ASFARRHNYGYT
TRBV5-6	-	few	ASSLDETGNQPQH
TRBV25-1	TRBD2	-	ATERLATSEQF
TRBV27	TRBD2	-	ASRHPGLAANTGELF
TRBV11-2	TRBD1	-	ASSSSDRAEGYT
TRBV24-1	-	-	ATSGLDWNEQF
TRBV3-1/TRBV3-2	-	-	ASSQDLSLRESEAF
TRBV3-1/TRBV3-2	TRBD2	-	ASSNSRGGLLGGELF